This T cell receptor (beta chain) stems from a study of T cell repertoires in cytomegalovirus infection. Points on this clonotype: Its antigen is not known.

Study observations and caveats: Identification of carriers of CMV plus the relevant HLA was performed using cumulative public TCR beta family frequency. There were HLA-C-restricted CMV-specific TCR beta clonotypes dominating the ex vivo response.

TCRdb redid the calling of the reads with MiXCR, one entry per CDR3 protein. The sample includes some 400,000 distinct CDR3 sequences, roughly 30% of them seen just once. The clonotype comes from a human donor in good health (CMV status not recorded). Some clones in this sample may be carry-over from other donors' samples. Input material: PBMCs.

Here the CDR3 reads CASSQWKNTEAFF. DNA of the CDR3: TGCGCCAGCAGCCAGTGGAAAAACACTGAAGCTTTCTTT. The V call is TRBV4-3, the J call TRBJ1-1; D is uncertain. This CDR3 is built from 13 residues. Trimming left V 3 bases short and J 2 bases short, with 7 bases between. Per germline, CDR1 LGHNA and CDR2 YSLEER.